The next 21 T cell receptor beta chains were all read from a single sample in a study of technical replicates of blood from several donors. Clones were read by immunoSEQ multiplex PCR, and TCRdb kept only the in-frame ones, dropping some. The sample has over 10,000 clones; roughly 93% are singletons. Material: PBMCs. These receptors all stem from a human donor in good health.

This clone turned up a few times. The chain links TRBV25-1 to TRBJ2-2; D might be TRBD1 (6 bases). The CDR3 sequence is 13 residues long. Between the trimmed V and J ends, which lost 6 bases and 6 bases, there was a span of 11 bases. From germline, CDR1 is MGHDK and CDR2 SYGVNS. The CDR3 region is CASRTGYPGELFF. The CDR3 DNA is TGTGCCAGCAGGACAGGTTACCCCGGGGAGCTGTTTTTT.

The CDR3 loop reads CASRAPGQIGNYGYTF. The CDR3 nucleotides read TGTGCCAGCAGGGCCCCCGGACAAATAGGGAACTATGGCTACACCTTC. This chain uses TRBV28 with TRBJ1-2; possible D gene TRBD1, 5 bases. V gave up 6 bases and J gave up 2 bases, with 19 bases separating them. Germline-derived CDR1 and CDR2 are MDHEN and SYDVKM. The CDR3 length is 16 residues.

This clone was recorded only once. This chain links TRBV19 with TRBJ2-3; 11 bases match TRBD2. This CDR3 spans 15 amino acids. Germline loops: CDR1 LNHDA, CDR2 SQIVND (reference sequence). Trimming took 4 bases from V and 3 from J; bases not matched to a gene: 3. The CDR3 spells CASSTLAGGTDTQYF. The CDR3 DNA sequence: TGTGCCAGTAGTACCCTAGCGGGAGGAACAGATACGCAGTATTTT.

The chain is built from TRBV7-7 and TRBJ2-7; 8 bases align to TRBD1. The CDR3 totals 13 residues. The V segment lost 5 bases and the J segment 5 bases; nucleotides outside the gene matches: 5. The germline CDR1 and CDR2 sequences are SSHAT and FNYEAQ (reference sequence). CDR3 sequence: CASSMDRDDEQYF. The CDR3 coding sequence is TGTGCCAGCAGCATGGACAGGGACGACGAGCAGTACTTC.

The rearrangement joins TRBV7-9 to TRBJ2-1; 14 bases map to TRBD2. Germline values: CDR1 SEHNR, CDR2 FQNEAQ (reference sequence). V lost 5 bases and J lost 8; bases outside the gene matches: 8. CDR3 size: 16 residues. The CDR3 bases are TGTGCCAGCAGCCGGCGGACTAGCGGGAGGAGCGATGAGCAGTTCTTC. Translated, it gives CASSRRTSGRSDEQFF.

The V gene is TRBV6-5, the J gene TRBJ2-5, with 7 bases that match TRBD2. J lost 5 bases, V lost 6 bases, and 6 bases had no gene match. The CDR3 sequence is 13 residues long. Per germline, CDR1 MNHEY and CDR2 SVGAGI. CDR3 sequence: CASSQAGWETQYF. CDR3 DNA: TGTGCCAGCAGCCAAGCGGGATGGGAGACCCAGTACTTC.

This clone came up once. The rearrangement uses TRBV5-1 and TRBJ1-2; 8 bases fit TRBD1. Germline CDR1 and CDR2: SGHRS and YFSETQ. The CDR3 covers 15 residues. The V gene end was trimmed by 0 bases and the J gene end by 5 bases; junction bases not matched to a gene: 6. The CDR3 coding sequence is TGCGCCAGCAGCTTGGCCACGGGACAGGAGTATGGCTACACCTTC. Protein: CASSLATGQEYGYTF.

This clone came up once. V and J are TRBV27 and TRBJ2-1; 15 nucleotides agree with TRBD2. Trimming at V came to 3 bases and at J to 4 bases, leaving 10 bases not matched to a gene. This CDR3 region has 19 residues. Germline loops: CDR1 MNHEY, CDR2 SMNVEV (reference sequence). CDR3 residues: CASSFPTGTSGRMYNEQFF. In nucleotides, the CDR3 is TGTGCCAGCAGTTTCCCCACGGGGACTAGCGGGAGGATGTACAATGAGCAGTTCTTC.

The CDR3 DNA reads TGTGCCATCAGTGAGTCGAGCACGCTCGCCATCAATGAGCAGTTCTTC. Its translation: CAISESSTLAINEQFF. The chain uses TRBV10-3 and TRBJ2-1, with D hard to call. The CDR3 has 16 amino acids. CDR1 ENHRY and CDR2 SYGVKD come from the germline V gene. V was cut by 0 bases and J by 6 bases, with 15 bases left in between.

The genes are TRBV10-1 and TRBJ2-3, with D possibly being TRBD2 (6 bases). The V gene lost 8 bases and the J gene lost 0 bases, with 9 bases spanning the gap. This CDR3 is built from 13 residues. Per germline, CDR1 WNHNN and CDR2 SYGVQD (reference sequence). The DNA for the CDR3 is TGCGCCAGCGGGACTTCTAGCACAGATACGCAGTATTTT. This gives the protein CASGTSSTDTQYF.

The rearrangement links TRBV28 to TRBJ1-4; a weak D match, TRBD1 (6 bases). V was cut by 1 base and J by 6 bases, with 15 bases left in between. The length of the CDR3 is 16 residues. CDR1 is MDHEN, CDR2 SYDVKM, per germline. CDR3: CASSLFGGGEDEKLFF. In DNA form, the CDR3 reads TGTGCCAGCAGTTTATTCGGGGGGGGCGAGGATGAAAAACTGTTTTTT.

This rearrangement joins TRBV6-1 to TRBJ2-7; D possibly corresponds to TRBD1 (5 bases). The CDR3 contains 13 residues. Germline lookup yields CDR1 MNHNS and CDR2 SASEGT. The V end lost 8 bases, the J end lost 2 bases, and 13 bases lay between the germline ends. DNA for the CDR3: TGTGCCAGCTCCTTTGGGGCCCCCTACGAGCAGTACTTC. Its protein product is CASSFGAPYEQYF.

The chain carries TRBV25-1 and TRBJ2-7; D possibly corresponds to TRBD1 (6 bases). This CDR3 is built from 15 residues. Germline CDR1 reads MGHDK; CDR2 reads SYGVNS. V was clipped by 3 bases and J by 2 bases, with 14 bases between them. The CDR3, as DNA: TGTGCCAGCAGTGACGGGACATCAGCTCCCTACGAGCAGTACTTC. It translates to CASSDGTSAPYEQYF.

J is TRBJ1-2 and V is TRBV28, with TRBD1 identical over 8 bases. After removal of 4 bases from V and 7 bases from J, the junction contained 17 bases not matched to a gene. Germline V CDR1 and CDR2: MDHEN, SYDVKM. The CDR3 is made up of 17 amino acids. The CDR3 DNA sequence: TGTGCCAGCAGTTCCCCAGCGGACAGGGCATCAACTGGTGGCTACACCTTC. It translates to CASSSPADRASTGGYTF.

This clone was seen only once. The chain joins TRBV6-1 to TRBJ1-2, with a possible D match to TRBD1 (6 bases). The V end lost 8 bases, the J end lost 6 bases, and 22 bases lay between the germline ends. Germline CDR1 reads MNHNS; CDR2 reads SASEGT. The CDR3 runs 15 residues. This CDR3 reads CASGRTDANRNGYTF. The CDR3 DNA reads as TGTGCCAGCGGTAGGACAGATGCCAACCGGAATGGCTACACCTTC.

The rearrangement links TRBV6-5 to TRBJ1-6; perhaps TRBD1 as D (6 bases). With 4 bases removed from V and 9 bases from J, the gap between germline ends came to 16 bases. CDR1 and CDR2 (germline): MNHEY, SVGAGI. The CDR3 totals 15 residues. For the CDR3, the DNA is TGTGCCAGCAGTTCGAGGACAGTCCTGGGTTCACCCCTCCACTTT. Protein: CASSSRTVLGSPLHF.

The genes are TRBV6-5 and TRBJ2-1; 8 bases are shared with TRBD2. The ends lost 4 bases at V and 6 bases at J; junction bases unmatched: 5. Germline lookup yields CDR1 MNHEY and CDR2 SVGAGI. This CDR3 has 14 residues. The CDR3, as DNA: TGTGCCAGCAGTTCCGGGACTAGTGGCAATGAGCAGTTCTTC. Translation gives CASSSGTSGNEQFF.

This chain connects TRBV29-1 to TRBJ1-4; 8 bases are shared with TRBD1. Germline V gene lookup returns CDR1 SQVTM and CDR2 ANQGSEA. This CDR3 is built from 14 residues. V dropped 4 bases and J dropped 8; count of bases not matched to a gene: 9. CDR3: CSVGLTGAGEKLFF. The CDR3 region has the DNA TGCAGCGTTGGACTGACAGGGGCAGGAGAAAAACTGTTTTTT.

CDR3 protein: CASTYGTDLYEQYF. CDR3 in DNA: TGTGCCAGCACCTACGGGACAGACTTATACGAGCAGTACTTC. The rearrangement joins TRBV7-8 to TRBJ2-7; 7 nucleotides line up with TRBD1. V lost 7 bases and J lost 4; bases outside the gene matches: 10. The germline V gene has CDR1 SGHVS and CDR2 FQNEAQ. The length of the CDR3 is 14 residues.

The CDR3, as DNA: TGTGCCAGCAGTCCAGGGACAGACTATGGCTACACCTTC. Its protein product is CASSPGTDYGYTF. This sequence joins TRBV28 and TRBJ1-2; 7 bases fit TRBD1. The J segment lost 3 bases and the V segment lost 5 bases, leaving 3 bases of the junction unmatched. Germline CDR1 reads MDHEN; CDR2 reads SYDVKM. The CDR3 has 13 residues.

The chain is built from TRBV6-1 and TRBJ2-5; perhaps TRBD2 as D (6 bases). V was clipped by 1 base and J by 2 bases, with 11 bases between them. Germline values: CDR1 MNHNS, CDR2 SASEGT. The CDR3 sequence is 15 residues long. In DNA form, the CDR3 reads TGTGCCAGCAGTGAAGGGCCCGGGAGACAAGAGACCCAGTACTTC. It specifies CASSEGPGRQETQYF.